This T cell receptor beta chain was documented in a study of vaccination effects on CD4 cells after COVID-19. Study as a whole: Every participant took two doses of the BNT162b2 or mRNA-1273 vaccine.

In regard to this clone: Its cognate antigen is unknown.

The junction had 10 bases not matched to a gene; V was cut back by 4 bases and J by 0 bases. CDR3 length: 18 residues. Germline assignment: CDR1 SGHRS and CDR2 YFSETQ. Produced via immunoSEQ multiplex PCR; TCRdb's table is partial and in-frame only. The table shows 42,000 or so clones, with around 66% occurring only once. With the ViraFEST assay, the study expanded antigen-specific CD4+ T cells using viral peptide pools, then sequenced them. Culturing for approximately 10 days preceded CD4+ T cell isolation. Between March and December 2020, the person had a SARS-CoV-2 infection that PCR confirmed. The starting material was CD4+ T cells from PBMCs cultured with a peptide pool, obtained before COVID-19 vaccination. The chain carries TRBV5-1 and TRBJ2-3; 11 bases fit TRBD1. This TCR came from a human donor who had a prior SARS-CoV-2 infection. CDR3 sequence (DNA): TGCGCCAGCAGCATCGGACAGGGGGCGTATTCTAGCACAGATACGCAGTATTTT. Amino acids: CASSIGQGAYSSTDTQYF.